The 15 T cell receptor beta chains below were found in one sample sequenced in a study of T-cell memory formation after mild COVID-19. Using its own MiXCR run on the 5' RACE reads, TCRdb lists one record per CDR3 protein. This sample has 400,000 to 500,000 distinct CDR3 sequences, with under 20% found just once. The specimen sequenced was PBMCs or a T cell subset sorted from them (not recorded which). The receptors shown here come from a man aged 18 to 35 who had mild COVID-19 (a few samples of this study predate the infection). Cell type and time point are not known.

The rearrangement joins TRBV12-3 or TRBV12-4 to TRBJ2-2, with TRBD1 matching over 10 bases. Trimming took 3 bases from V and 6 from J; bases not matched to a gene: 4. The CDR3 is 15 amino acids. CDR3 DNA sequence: TGTGCCAGCAGTTTGGGACAGGGGATCGCCGGGGAGCTGTTTTTT. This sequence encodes CASSLGQGIAGELFF.

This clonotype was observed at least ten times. The CDR3 DNA reads as TGTGCCAGCAGGTCAAACCGCCATCGTGAGACCCAGTACTTC. Translating gives CASRSNRHRETQYF. This chain joins TRBV11-2 and TRBJ2-5; D is ambiguous. This CDR3 has 14 residues. The ends were cut back, 6 bases at V and 5 bases at J, with 16 bases in the middle. Germline CDR1 reads SGHAT; CDR2 reads FQNNGV.

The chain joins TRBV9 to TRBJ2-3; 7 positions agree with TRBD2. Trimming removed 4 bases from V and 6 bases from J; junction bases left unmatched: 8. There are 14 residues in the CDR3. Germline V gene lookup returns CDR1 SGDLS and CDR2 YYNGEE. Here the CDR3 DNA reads TGTGCCAGCAGCACCCGAGCGGGGAGGGATACGCAGTATTTT. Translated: CASSTRAGRDTQYF.

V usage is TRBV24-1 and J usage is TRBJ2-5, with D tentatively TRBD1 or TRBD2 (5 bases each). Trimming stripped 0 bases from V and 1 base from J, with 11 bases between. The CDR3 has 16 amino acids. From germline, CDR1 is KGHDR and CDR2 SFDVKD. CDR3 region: CATSDLRRDGQETQYF. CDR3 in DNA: TGTGCCACCAGTGATTTGCGCCGGGACGGCCAAGAGACCCAGTACTTC.

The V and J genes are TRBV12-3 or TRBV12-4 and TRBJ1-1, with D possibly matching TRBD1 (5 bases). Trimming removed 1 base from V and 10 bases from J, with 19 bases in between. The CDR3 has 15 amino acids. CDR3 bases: TGTGCCAGCAGTTTAGTCGGGGACGACCTACGGGGAGCTTTCTTT. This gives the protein CASSLVGDDLRGAFF.

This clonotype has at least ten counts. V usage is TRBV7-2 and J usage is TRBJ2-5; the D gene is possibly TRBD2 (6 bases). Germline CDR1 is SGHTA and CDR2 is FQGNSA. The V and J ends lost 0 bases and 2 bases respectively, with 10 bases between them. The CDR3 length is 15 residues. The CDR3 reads CASSLAGGRQETQYF. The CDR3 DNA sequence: TGTGCCAGCAGCTTAGCGGGGGGTCGTCAAGAGACCCAGTACTTC.

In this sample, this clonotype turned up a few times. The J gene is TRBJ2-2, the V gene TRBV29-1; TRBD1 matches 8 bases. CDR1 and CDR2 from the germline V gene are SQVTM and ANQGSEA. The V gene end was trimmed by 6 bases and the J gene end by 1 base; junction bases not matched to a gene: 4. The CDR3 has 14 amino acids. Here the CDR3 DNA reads TGCAGCGTGTTGACAGGGGTGAACACCGGGGAGCTGTTTTTT. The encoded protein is CSVLTGVNTGELFF.

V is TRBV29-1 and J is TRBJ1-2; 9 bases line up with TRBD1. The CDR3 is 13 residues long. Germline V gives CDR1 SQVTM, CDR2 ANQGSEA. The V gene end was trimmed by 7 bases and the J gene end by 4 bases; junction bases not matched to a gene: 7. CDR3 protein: CSAWDRAGYGYTF. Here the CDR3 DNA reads TGCAGCGCATGGGACAGGGCGGGCTATGGCTACACCTTC.

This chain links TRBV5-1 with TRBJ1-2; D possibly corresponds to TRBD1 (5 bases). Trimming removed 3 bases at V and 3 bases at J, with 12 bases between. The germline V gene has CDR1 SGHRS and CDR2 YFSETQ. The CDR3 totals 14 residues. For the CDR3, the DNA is TGCGCCAGCAGCTCCCGCGGGGCAGACTATGGCTACACCTTC. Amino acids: CASSSRGADYGYTF.

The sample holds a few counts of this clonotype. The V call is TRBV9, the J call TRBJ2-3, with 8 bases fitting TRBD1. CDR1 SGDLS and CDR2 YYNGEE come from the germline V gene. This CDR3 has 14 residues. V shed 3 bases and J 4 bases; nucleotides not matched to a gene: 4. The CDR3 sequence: CASSATTGADTQYF. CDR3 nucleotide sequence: TGTGCCAGCAGCGCTACGACAGGGGCAGATACGCAGTATTTT.

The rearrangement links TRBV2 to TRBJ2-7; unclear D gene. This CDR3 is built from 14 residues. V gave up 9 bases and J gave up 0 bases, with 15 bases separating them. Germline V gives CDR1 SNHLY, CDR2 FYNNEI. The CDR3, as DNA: TGTGCCAGTTCCTCCCTGACATTCTCCTACGAGCAGTACTTC. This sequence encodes CASSSLTFSYEQYF.

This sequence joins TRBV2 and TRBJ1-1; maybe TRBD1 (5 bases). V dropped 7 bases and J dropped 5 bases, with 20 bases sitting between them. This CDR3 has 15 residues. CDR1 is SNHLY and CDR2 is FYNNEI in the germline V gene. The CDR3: CASTVEGGARTEAFF. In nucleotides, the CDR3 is TGTGCCAGCACGGTTGAGGGAGGGGCCAGGACTGAAGCTTTCTTT.

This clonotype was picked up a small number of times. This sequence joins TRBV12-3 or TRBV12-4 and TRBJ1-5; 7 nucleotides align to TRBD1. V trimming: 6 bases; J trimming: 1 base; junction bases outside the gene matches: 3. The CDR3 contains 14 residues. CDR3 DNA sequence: TGTGCCAGCAGAAAGACAGGGAGCAATCAGCCCCAGCATTTT. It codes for CASRKTGSNQPQHF.

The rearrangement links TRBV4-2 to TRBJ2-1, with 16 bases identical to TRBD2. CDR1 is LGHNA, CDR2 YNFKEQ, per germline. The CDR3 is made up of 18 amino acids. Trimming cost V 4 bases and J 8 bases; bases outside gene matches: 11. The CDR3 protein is CASSRAGTSGGAWDEQFF. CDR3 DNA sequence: TGTGCCAGCAGCCGGGCCGGGACTAGCGGGGGGGCCTGGGATGAGCAGTTCTTC.

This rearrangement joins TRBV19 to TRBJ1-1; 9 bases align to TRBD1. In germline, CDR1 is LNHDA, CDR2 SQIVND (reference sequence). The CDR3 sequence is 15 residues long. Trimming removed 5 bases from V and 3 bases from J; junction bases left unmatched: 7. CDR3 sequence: CASSGQGWIDTEAFF. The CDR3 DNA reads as TGTGCCAGTAGTGGACAGGGGTGGATCGACACTGAAGCTTTCTTT.